These T cell receptor beta chains were read from a single sample in a study of OX40 agonist ivuxolimab in advanced cancers. Profiled with immunoSEQ multiplex PCR; TCRdb holds only in-frame clones, not every one. The repertoire holds 75,000 to 90,000 clones, with 91% as singletons. The sequencing used CD4+ or CD8+ T cells sorted from blood, collected in a trial of the OX40 agonist ivuxolimab. These receptors were obtained from an adult with an advanced solid tumor such as melanoma, head and neck, liver or kidney cancer. CDR3s include the opening cysteine and the closing phenylalanine or tryptophan. A D gene is named only where the DNA matches it firmly. Not every row has a clone size; where given, it reads once, few, many or a size class.

J gene: TRBJ2-6
clone size: NA
V gene: TRBV30
D gene: NA
CDR3 DNA: TGTGCCTGGGGACTTTTCCACTCTGGGGCCAACGTCCTGACTTTC
CDR3 protein: CAWGLFHSGANVLTF

J gene: TRBJ2-7
clone size: NA
V gene: TRBV30
D gene: NA
CDR3 DNA: TGTGCCTGGAGTGTCCGATCCCATTTGGAGGGGCAGTACTTC
CDR3 protein: CAWSVRSHLEGQYF

J gene: TRBJ1-5
clone size: NA
V gene: TRBV6-6
D gene: NA
CDR3 DNA: TGTGCCAGCAGTTACTCTAGAAATAGCAATCAGCCCCAGCATTTT
CDR3 protein: CASSYSRNSNQPQHF

J gene: TRBJ1-4
clone size: NA
V gene: TRBV7-9
D gene: NA
CDR3 DNA: TGTGCCAGCAGCTCCCCCGACGGTGGGCGAGGTGATGAAAAACTGTTTTTT
CDR3 protein: CASSSPDGGRGDEKLFF

J gene: TRBJ2-3
clone size: NA
V gene: TRBV6-5
D gene: TRBD2
CDR3 DNA: TGTGCCACGGGACTAGCGGGATTTACGCAGTATTTT
CDR3 protein: CATGLAGFTQYF

J gene: TRBJ1-5
clone size: NA
V gene: TRBV27
D gene: NA
CDR3 DNA: TGTGCCAGCAGTTTGGTCAGGCCTCTTAGCAATCAGCCCCAGCATTTT
CDR3 protein: CASSLVRPLSNQPQHF

J gene: TRBJ2-3
clone size: NA
V gene: TRBV6-4
D gene: NA
CDR3 DNA: TGTGCCAGCAGTGATGGGGGAGGAACCGTCTTAGGCACAGATACGCAGTATTTT
CDR3 protein: CASSDGGGTVLGTDTQYF

J gene: TRBJ1-2
clone size: NA
V gene: TRBV10-3
D gene: NA
CDR3 DNA: TGTGCCATCAGTGCACCACCGGGGAGGGATGGCTACACCTTC
CDR3 protein: CAISAPPGRDGYTF

J gene: TRBJ2-2
clone size: NA
V gene: TRBV18
D gene: NA
CDR3 DNA: TGTGCCAGCTCACCGAGCACCGGGGAGCTGTTTTTT
CDR3 protein: CASSPSTGELFF

J gene: TRBJ2-2
clone size: few
V gene: TRBV9
D gene: NA
CDR3 DNA: TGTGCCAGCAGCGTAGGAGGGGGCACCGGGGAGCTGTTTTTT
CDR3 protein: CASSVGGGTGELFF

J gene: TRBJ1-1
clone size: NA
V gene: TRBV5-6
D gene: NA
CDR3 DNA: TGTGCCAGCAGCCCCGAGGGACGGAACACTGAAGCTTTCTTT
CDR3 protein: CASSPEGRNTEAFF